This TCR beta chain emerged from a study of blood T cell repertoires in COVID-19. CDR3 length: 13 amino acids. The germline V gene has CDR1 SQVTM and CDR2 ANQGSEA. J was trimmed by 2 bases and V by 7 bases; bases with no gene match: 8. Sequenced by immunoSEQ multiplex PCR; TCRdb stores in-frame clones only, minus some. This sample has a few hundred thousand clones, with 70% to 90% found just once. The gene calls are TRBV29-1 and TRBJ2-7, with 7 nucleotides matching TRBD1. The sample taken for sequencing was peripheral blood. This receptor was taken from a woman aged 50 to 60 with acute or convalescent COVID-19. CDR3 DNA sequence: TGCAGCGCGGGGACAGCCGATACCTACGAGCAGTACTTC. Translated, it gives CSAGTADTYEQYF.